This TCR beta chain was observed in a study of blood T cells in healthy people across ages. A second PCR of 7 to 11 cycles used a sample-barcoded 5' primer and a J-beta primer mix. The template-switch adaptor was a 5' adaptor with 12 random nucleotides. It tagged each cDNA molecule. One entry per CDR3 protein, called by TCRdb with MiXCR from the 5' RACE reads. Among roughly 1.4 million distinct CDR3 sequences listed, around 59% were seen once. The CDR3 loop spans 15 amino acids. Germline V gene lookup returns CDR1 MNHEY and CDR2 SVGAGI. V shed 2 bases and J 9 bases; nucleotides not matched to a gene: 10. This clonotype showed up many times.

The sequenced sample was blood. This chain joins TRBV6-5 and TRBJ2-1, with TRBD2 identical over 7 bases. This TCR derives from a man aged 18 to 30 in good health. The DNA for the CDR3 is TGTGCCAGCAGTTACCGGGATAGCGGGTTAAGTGAGCAGTTCTTC. It is translated as CASSYRDSGLSEQFF.